Below, 10 T cell receptor beta chains from the same sample are listed, as sequenced in a study of cytotoxic CD8 clonotypes in ibrutinib-treated CLL. The protocol was immunoSEQ multiplex PCR, while the TCRdb copy is restricted to in-frame clones and leaves out a portion. The table lists 330,000 or so clones, 67% of them singletons. Source: PBMCs, taken after 36 months of ibrutinib treatment. The source is a human donor with chronic lymphocytic leukemia.

CDR3 sequence reads: CASSLAGREQYF. The CDR3 region has the DNA TGTGCCAGCAGCTTGGCCGGAAGAGAGCAGTACTTC. The rearrangement joins TRBV5-6 to TRBJ2-7; the D is unclear. Trimming removed 0 bases at V and 7 bases at J, with 8 bases between. The germline V gene encodes CDR1 SGHDT and CDR2 YYEEEE. CDR3 length: 12 residues.

The genes are TRBV19 and TRBJ2-1; 8 bases map to TRBD2. Germline assignment: CDR1 LNHDA and CDR2 SQIVND (reference sequence). CDR3 length equals 17 residues. Trimming took 4 bases from V and 3 from J; bases not matched to a gene: 11. CDR3 sequence (DNA): TGTGCCAGTAGTACCACGGGACTAGAACGTCTCTACAATGAGCAGTTCTTC. Translating gives CASSTTGLERLYNEQFF. Based on the CDR3 plus reference TRBV19 and TRBJ2-1, the full variable domain is DGGITQSPKYLFRKEGQNVTLSCEQNLNHDAMYWYRQDPGQGLRLIYYSQIVNDFQKGDIAEGYSVSREKKESFPLTVTSAQKNPTAFYLCASSTTGLERLYNEQFFGPGTRLTVL.

The gene calls are TRBV7-8 and TRBJ2-5; 8 bases are shared with TRBD2. V dropped 6 bases and J dropped 0; count of bases not matched to a gene: 6. This CDR3 has 15 residues. Per the germline V gene, CDR1 is SGHVS and CDR2 is FQNEAQ. The DNA of the CDR3 is TGTGCCAGCAGGCCGGGACTAGGCCACCAAGAGACCCAGTACTTC. Amino acid sequence: CASRPGLGHQETQYF.

This clone was counted between two and nine times. The gene calls are TRBV10-3 and TRBJ1-5; TRBD1 aligns across 8 bases. The germline V gene encodes CDR1 ENHRY and CDR2 SYGVKD. CDR3 length: 13 amino acids. V gave up 10 bases and J gave up 4 bases; unmatched junction bases: 6. The CDR3 protein is CASQGARNQPQHF. The CDR3 DNA follows: TGTGCCAGCCAGGGGGCTCGGAATCAGCCCCAGCATTTT.

The rearrangement uses TRBV9 and TRBJ2-1; D is perhaps TRBD2 (7 bases). V was clipped by 7 bases and J by 10 bases, with 18 bases between them. This CDR3 comprises 13 residues. Germline loops: CDR1 SGDLS, CDR2 YYNGEE. The CDR3 loop reads CASQGGGAREQFF. For the CDR3, the DNA is TGTGCCAGCCAAGGAGGGGGGGCACGGGAGCAGTTCTTC. Full variable domain (remainder filled in from reference TRBV9 and TRBJ2-1): DSGVTQTPKHLITATGQRVTLRCSPRSGDLSVYWYQQSLDQGLQFLIQYYNGEERAKGNILERFSAQQFPDLHSELNLSSLELGDSALYFCASQGGGAREQFFGPGTRLTVL.

This clone showed up just a few times. The rearrangement uses TRBV15 and TRBJ1-6; possible D gene TRBD1, 6 bases. The CDR3 extends over 14 amino acids. Germline CDR1 and CDR2: LNHNV and YYDKDF (reference sequence). With 3 bases removed from V and 7 bases from J, the gap between germline ends came to 10 bases. In DNA, the CDR3 is TGTGCCACCAGCAGGGACAGAAGAAATTCACCCCTCCACTTT. It translates to CATSRDRRNSPLHF.

The chain has TRBV28 and TRBJ2-7; 8 bases match TRBD2. J gave up 3 bases and V 6 bases, and 7 bases lay outside the gene matches. Germline V lookup: CDR1 MDHEN, CDR2 SYDVKM. CDR3 size: 14 residues. The CDR3 protein is CASRLAGTRYEQYF. The CDR3 DNA sequence: TGTGCCAGCAGATTAGCGGGGACTCGCTACGAGCAGTACTTC. Full variable domain (rest looked up from reference TRBV28 and TRBJ2-7): DVKVTQSSRYLVKRTGEKVFLECVQDMDHENMFWYRQDPGLGLRLIYFSYDVKMKEKGDIPEGYSVSREKKERFSLILESASTNQTSMYLCASRLAGTRYEQYFGPGTRLTVT.

The rearrangement uses TRBV6-5 and TRBJ2-2; TRBD2 matches 9 bases. Germline V gene sequence: CDR1 MNHEY, CDR2 SVGAGI. The CDR3 covers 14 residues. Trimming at V came to 8 bases and at J to 4 bases, leaving 5 bases not matched to a gene. CDR3 in DNA: TGTGCCAGCCGACTAGCGGTTATCACCGGGGAGCTGTTTTTT. Its translation: CASRLAVITGELFF.

This chain connects TRBV7-7 to TRBJ2-7; 12 nucleotides line up with TRBD2. With V trimmed by 1 base and J by 1 base, 11 bases remained unmatched. CDR1 and CDR2 from the germline V gene are SSHAT and FNYEAQ (reference sequence). CDR3 length equals 19 residues. In DNA, the CDR3 is TGTGCCAGCAGCTTAGGCCTGTATCCGGGACTAGCGGGTTCCTACGAGCAGTACTTC. Protein: CASSLGLYPGLAGSYEQYF.

V usage is TRBV4-1 and J usage is TRBJ2-5; 9 bases are shared with TRBD2. Near its end, the DNA agrees better with TRBJ2-7, so the J call may be wrong. The CDR3 runs to 17 residues. CDR1 MGHRA and CDR2 YSYEKL come from the germline V gene. CDR3 in amino acids: CASSQAQAGGPSYEQYF. The CDR3 DNA sequence: TGCGCCAGCAGCCAAGCCCAAGCGGGGGGTCCCTCCTACGAGCAGTACTTC.